This T cell receptor beta chain was recovered during a study of blood T cell repertoires in COVID-19 (dated by TCRdb to the early 2020s). Looking at the study overall: Samples from collaborators originated in the United States, Italy and Spain and spanned both the acute and convalescent phases of COVID-19. The material from the prospective study consisted of cDNA or gDNA derived from T cells, B-cell-depleted T cells, or PBMCs. Subjects who had been exposed to COVID-19, were actively infected with it, or had recovered from it provided the deeply sampled blood TCRbeta repertoires that made up the dataset. A freely available public database, intended as a resource for researchers studying the immune response to SARS-CoV-2, is where the repertoires were released. Samples were obtained from the ongoing ImmuneRACE study (first 160 participants) and from over a thousand subjects provided by 6 global collaborators. A de-identified subject ID, COVID-19 status, age in years and sex were almost always included in the sample metadata. Where available, HLA class I and class II types were taken from metadata supplied by the sample provider and were not determined by assay-based typing.

TCRbeta CDR3 regions were amplified from genomic DNA using the immunoSEQ Assay, a bias-controlled multiplex PCR. The authors' analysis ran thus. Within the assay, amplification of reference gene primers was used to estimate how many nucleated cells each sample contained. To quantify the absolute abundance of each unique TCRbeta CDR3 rearrangement, sequence reads were collapsed and filtered. For each sample, productive Simpson clonality was calculated as the square root of Simpson's diversity index over productive rearrangements. TCRdb's version of the immuneACCESS table is confined to in-frame rearrangements and falls short of the full clone set. An unresolved V gene accounts for under half of the shortfall where checked; the remainder is of unknown origin. V, J and clone size are taken as reported in that table, and D and trimming were inferred from the DNA itself. The sample records about 300,000 clones, approximately 85% of which are singletons. The top ten hold around 1.7% of the sample.

This clone was detected only a few times. What antigen it recognizes has not been identified. Base-call qualities are not available, and no considerably larger clone is one nucleotide away. The paper's findings and limits, for the study overall: The amount of clinical and demographic metadata varied by source and participant and was provided uncurated.

Collaborating institutions collected whole blood in K2EDTA tubes following their own protocols. For TCRbeta analysis, collaborators shipped samples in one of three forms: frozen whole blood, isolated PBMCs, or DNA extracted from either of those sample types. CDR1 and CDR2 are drawn from the germline V gene: SGHRS, YFSETQ. Clipping removes 4 bases from V and 4 bases from J, with 10 as the unmatched junction base count. Measured from the cysteine to the phenylalanine, the CDR3 is 15 residues long. Solely the CDR3 DNA is kept, with 45 bases framed from the first base. The TCR sequence derives from a woman aged 45-65 years with acute or convalescent COVID-19. The sequence joins TRBV5-1 to TRBJ2-7; the central 8 bases match TRBD2. Source material: peripheral blood. CDR3 reads: CASSPSGTSIYEQYF. The nucleotides read TGCGCCAGCAGCCCGTCCGGGACTAGTATATACGAGCAGTACTTC.